This entry is about one TCR beta chain. This entry comes from a study of lymphopenia after photon versus proton radiotherapy. Libraries were prepared by immunoSEQ multiplex PCR; TCRdb keeps only in-frame clonotypes and omits some of them. This sample yields more than 11,000 clones, of which under 90% are seen a single time; roughly 28% belongs to the top ten. Germline V gene data show CDR1 as SEHNR and CDR2 as FQNEAQ (reference sequence). The V and J ends lost 4 bases and 13 bases, in that order; junction bases with no gene match: 5. CDR3 length: 11 residues. The source is a man aged 50 to 60 with gastric cancer. J is TRBJ1-2 and V is TRBV7-9, with TRBD1 matching 8 bases. The sample consisted of peripheral blood, taken from a patient treated with photon-based radiotherapy. The DNA for the CDR3 is TGTGCCAGCAGCTCGGACAGGGTAGGCACCTTC. This sequence encodes CASSSDRVGTF.